The 25 T cell receptor beta chains presented below share a single source sample, sequenced in a study of CD8 T cells in Susac syndrome. With random hexamers, 0.5 to 1 ug RNA was reverse transcribed. MiXCR was run by TCRdb on the immunoSEQ multiplex PCR reads, yielding one entry per CDR3 protein. The sample lists approximately 100,000 distinct CDR3 sequences, approximately 90% occurring once. The specimen was CD8+ T cells from PBMCs. Receptors originate from a human donor in good health.

This chain links TRBV20-1 with TRBJ1-4, with 10 bases matching TRBD1. There are 15 residues in the CDR3. Trimming took 4 bases from V and 8 from J; bases not matched to a gene: 10. Germline values: CDR1 DFQATT, CDR2 SNEGSKA (reference sequence). CDR3 residues: CSAKRRTGGGEKLFF. Written as DNA, the CDR3 is TGCAGTGCTAAAAGGCGGACAGGGGGTGGCGAAAAACTGTTTTTT.

This chain connects TRBV29-1 to TRBJ2-7, with D tentatively TRBD2 (5 bases). This CDR3 spans 12 amino acids. V dropped 6 bases and J dropped 3 bases, with 12 bases sitting between them. The V gene's germline CDR1 is SQVTM and CDR2 ANQGSEA. The CDR3 reads CSVRTGNYEQYF. CDR3 in DNA: TGCAGCGTGAGGACGGGAAACTACGAGCAGTACTTC.

This chain uses TRBV7-9 with TRBJ2-5; 7 nucleotides agree with TRBD2. The CDR3 covers 15 residues. Germline values: CDR1 SEHNR, CDR2 FQNEAQ (reference sequence). J gave up 2 bases and V 5 bases, and 8 bases lay outside the gene matches. The chain's CDR3 is CASSPPGGRQETQYF. DNA for the CDR3: TGTGCCAGCAGCCCGCCGGGGGGTCGGCAAGAGACCCAGTACTTC. Together with reference TRBV7-9 and TRBJ2-5, the CDR3 gives the full variable domain: DTGVSQNPRHKITKRGQNVTFRCDPISEHNRLYWYRQTLGQGPEFLTYFQNEAQLEKSRLLSDRFSAERPKGSFSTLEIQRTEQGDSAMYLCASSPPGGRQETQYFGPGTRLLVL.

The chain employs TRBV4-1 and TRBJ2-1; 10 nucleotides align to TRBD1. Per the germline V gene, CDR1 is MGHRA and CDR2 is YSYEKL. With 4 bases clipped from V and 8 bases from J, the junction kept 11 bases outside the gene matches. The CDR3 sequence is 16 residues long. The CDR3: CASSRIPGQGFHEQFF. Written as DNA, the CDR3 is TGCGCCAGCAGCCGGATACCGGGACAGGGGTTCCATGAGCAGTTCTTC.

The chain recombines TRBV7-6 with TRBJ1-5; maybe TRBD1 (6 bases). The germline V and J ends were trimmed by 1 base and 8 bases, with 15 bases remaining between them. CDR1 is SGHVS and CDR2 is FNYEAQ in the germline V gene. The length of the CDR3 is 15 residues. The CDR3 bases are TGTGCCAGCAGCTTAGAGTCAGGGGTGACGAAGCCCCAGCATTTT. Amino acid sequence: CASSLESGVTKPQHF.

This sequence joins TRBV7-9 and TRBJ2-3; D not resolved. Trimming stripped 2 bases from V and 0 bases from J, with 12 bases between. Looked up from germline, CDR1 is SEHNR and CDR2 is FQNEAQ (reference sequence). The CDR3 is 16 residues long. DNA of the CDR3: TGTGCCAGCAGCTTAATCGTACAGTCTAGCACAGATACGCAGTATTTT. Protein product: CASSLIVQSSTDTQYF.

This clonotype was recorded only once. The chain is built from TRBV7-3 and TRBJ2-1; TRBD2 is a possible D gene (7 bases). Trimming shortened V by 1 base and J by 4 bases, and 17 bases separated the two germline ends. Germline-derived CDR1 and CDR2 are SGHTA and FQGTGA. The CDR3 totals 17 residues. CDR3 sequence: CASSLIPRGQKYNEQFF. CDR3 bases: TGTGCCAGCAGCTTAATACCGCGGGGGCAGAAGTACAATGAGCAGTTCTTC.

The genes are TRBV7-9 and TRBJ1-6; D is undetermined. The CDR3 totals 15 residues. Trimming pared 4 bases from V and 2 bases from J, leaving 9 bases between. CDR1 is SEHNR and CDR2 is FQNEAQ in the germline V gene (reference sequence). The CDR3 sequence: CASSSDRAYNSPLHF. Written as DNA, the CDR3 is TGTGCCAGCAGCTCAGACCGTGCCTATAATTCACCCCTCCACTTT.

The chain is built from TRBV11-2 and TRBJ1-2, with unresolved D. Trimming pared 3 bases from V and 4 bases from J, leaving 9 bases between. Germline V gene sequence: CDR1 SGHAT, CDR2 FQNNGV. The CDR3 loop spans 13 amino acids. The CDR3 loop reads CASSLPGLYGYTF. Here the CDR3 DNA reads TGTGCCAGCAGCTTGCCAGGCCTCTATGGCTACACCTTC.

The chain employs TRBV29-1 and TRBJ1-2; perhaps TRBD1 as D (5 bases). This CDR3 is 11 amino acids long. CDR1 and CDR2 (germline): SQVTM, ANQGSEA. V dropped 5 bases and J dropped 4 bases, with 8 bases sitting between them. This CDR3 is CSVRDGYGYTF. Written as DNA, the CDR3 is TGCAGCGTTAGGGACGGCTATGGCTACACCTTC.

V is TRBV11-2 and J is TRBJ1-2; D gene uncertain. The CDR3 totals 13 residues. Germline lookup yields CDR1 SGHAT and CDR2 FQNNGV. V dropped 1 base and J dropped 6 bases, with 9 bases sitting between them. This CDR3 is CASSLGRQDGYTF. As DNA, the CDR3 is TGTGCCAGCAGCTTAGGGCGACAAGATGGCTACACCTTC.

This chain links TRBV6-2 or TRBV6-3 with TRBJ1-1; D remains unclear. This CDR3 is 15 amino acids long. V was clipped by 2 bases and J by 0 bases, with 10 bases between them. In germline, CDR1 is MNHEY, CDR2 SVGEGT. This chain's CDR3 is CASSYSSDMNTEAFF. CDR3 in DNA: TGTGCCAGCAGTTACAGTTCAGACATGAACACTGAAGCTTTCTTT.

This clonotype appeared a single time. The J gene is TRBJ1-6, the V gene TRBV12-3 or TRBV12-4; 10 nucleotides line up with TRBD1. J lost 6 bases, V lost 10 bases, and 9 bases had no gene match. The CDR3 totals 15 residues. The CDR3 reads CATQTGGVGNSPLHF. CDR3 bases: TGTGCCACCCAGACAGGGGGCGTGGGTAATTCACCCCTCCACTTT.

In DNA, the CDR3 is TGTGCCAGCAGCTTCGACGGCTACGAGCAGTACTTC. It codes for CASSFDGYEQYF. The chain has TRBV14 and TRBJ2-7; the D is unclear. CDR1 and CDR2 (germline): SGHDN, FVKESK. The length of the CDR3 is 12 residues. V gave up 5 bases and J gave up 3 bases, with 8 bases separating them.

The rearrangement joins TRBV12-3 or TRBV12-4 to TRBJ1-1; 9 nucleotides agree with TRBD1. This CDR3 spans 16 amino acids. V gave up 2 bases and J gave up 4 bases; unmatched junction bases: 8. CDR3 in amino acids: CASSLMPGTGSTEAFF. The CDR3, as DNA: TGTGCCAGCAGTTTAATGCCGGGGACAGGGAGCACTGAAGCTTTCTTT.

The chain joins TRBV7-3 to TRBJ2-1, with 9 bases identical to TRBD1. The V gene's germline CDR1 is SGHTA and CDR2 FQGTGA. The CDR3 sequence is 15 residues long. V trimming: 2 bases; J trimming: 4 bases; junction bases outside the gene matches: 3. The CDR3: CASSLGGTGYNEQFF. The CDR3 DNA is TGTGCCAGCAGCTTAGGGGGGACAGGGTACAATGAGCAGTTCTTC. The full variable domain, with the rest looked up from reference TRBV7-3 and TRBJ2-1, is GAGVSQTPSNKVTEKGKYVELRCDPISGHTALYWYRQSLGQGPEFLIYFQGTGAADDSGLPNDRFFAVRPEGSVSTLKIQRTERGDSAVYLCASSLGGTGYNEQFFGPGTRLTVL.

The chain carries TRBV7-2 and TRBJ1-1; 7 bases align to TRBD1. The V segment lost 5 bases and the J segment 5 bases; nucleotides outside the gene matches: 11. The CDR3 length is 15 residues. Germline assignment: CDR1 SGHTA and CDR2 FQGNSA. CDR3 DNA: TGTGCCAGCAGCCCAGAGACAGGGCTCTTTACTGAAGCTTTCTTT. Protein product: CASSPETGLFTEAFF.

The chain joins TRBV5-1 to TRBJ2-1, with no clear D. The CDR3 covers 12 residues. Germline V gene data show CDR1 as SGHRS and CDR2 as YFSETQ. Trimming shortened V by 5 bases and J by 7 bases, and 10 bases separated the two germline ends. The DNA of the CDR3 is TGCGCCAGCAGATTCGCTGGAAATGAGCAGTTCTTC. Protein product: CASRFAGNEQFF.

The chain is built from TRBV29-1 and TRBJ1-3; TRBD1 is a possible D gene (5 bases). The CDR3 has 15 amino acids. Germline CDR1 is SQVTM and CDR2 is ANQGSEA. V shed 1 base and J shed 6 bases, with 16 bases lying between them. CDR3 sequence: CSVEGGRGVENTIYF. As DNA, the CDR3 is TGCAGCGTTGAAGGGGGACGAGGGGTTGAAAACACCATATATTTT.

The chain joins TRBV28 to TRBJ1-5; D is uncertain. The CDR3 is 14 residues long. Germline V lookup: CDR1 MDHEN, CDR2 SYDVKM. The V and J ends lost 5 bases and 1 base respectively, with 9 bases between them. Written as DNA, the CDR3 is TGTGCCAGCAGTAAGGCCTTGAGCAATCAGCCCCAGCATTTT. It yields the protein CASSKALSNQPQHF.

The chain recombines TRBV5-1 with TRBJ1-3; TRBD1 might be the D (5 bases). CDR1 SGHRS and CDR2 YFSETQ come from the germline V gene. The CDR3 totals 15 residues. The V gene lost 4 bases and the J gene lost 2 bases, with 13 bases spanning the gap. The CDR3 is CASSLAGTTGNTIYF. CDR3 bases: TGCGCCAGCAGCCTCGCAGGGACCACTGGAAACACCATATATTTT.

The chain couples TRBV5-1 to TRBJ2-3, with D perhaps matching TRBD2 (6 bases). Germline CDR1 is SGHRS and CDR2 is YFSETQ. The CDR3 consists of 15 residues. Trimming left V 3 bases short and J 2 bases short, with 13 bases between. CDR3 amino acids: CASSWAGSLTDTQYF. CDR3 sequence (DNA): TGCGCCAGCAGCTGGGCGGGAAGCCTCACAGATACGCAGTATTTT.

The rearrangement uses TRBV14 and TRBJ1-1, with D perhaps TRBD1 (5 bases). CDR3 length: 15 amino acids. CDR1 is SGHDN, CDR2 FVKESK, per germline. Trimming cost V 3 bases and J 6 bases, with 17 bases left between them. DNA of the CDR3: TGTGCCAGCAGCCACCAGGGACCAAGTAACGCTGAAGCTTTCTTT. Protein sequence: CASSHQGPSNAEAFF.

This clonotype was observed a few times. The V gene is TRBV6-5, the J gene TRBJ2-7, with D hard to call. The CDR3 spans 12 residues. V shed 4 bases and J shed 4 bases, with 8 bases lying between them. Germline CDR1 is MNHEY and CDR2 is SVGAGI. DNA for the CDR3: TGTGCCAGCAGTTCGCCTAATTACGAGCAGTACTTC. This encodes CASSSPNYEQYF.

This sequence joins TRBV20-1 and TRBJ2-7; D unclear. V was trimmed by 3 bases and J by 3 bases, leaving 21 bases between them. The CDR3 runs 16 residues. The germline V gene has CDR1 DFQATT and CDR2 SNEGSKA (reference sequence). DNA of the CDR3: TGCAGTGCTAGTATTGGGCTACCGCCGGAGTACTACGAGCAGTACTTC. Protein sequence: CSASIGLPPEYYEQYF.